What follows are 6 T cell receptor beta chains derived from one specimen sequenced in a study of blood T cells in healthy people across ages. Alongside a J-beta primer mix, a sample-barcoded 5' primer served in a second PCR lasting about 7 to 11 cycles. TCRdb reanalysed the 5' RACE reads using MiXCR and keeps one entry per CDR3 protein. The sample gives around 1.7 million distinct CDR3 sequences, 28% of which show up once; about 8% is in the top ten. What was sequenced was blood. Every receptor here comes from a woman aged 30 to 39 in good health.

This clonotype was counted only a few times. In nucleotides, the CDR3 is TGCGCCAGCAGCATCGGAGGGGGCATTGGCTACACCTTC. Translation gives CASSIGGGIGYTF. This chain uses TRBV5-1 with TRBJ1-2; 7 nucleotides match TRBD1. CDR3 length: 13 amino acids. The junction had 7 bases not matched to a gene; V was cut back by 4 bases and J by 7 bases. CDR1 and CDR2 (germline): SGHRS, YFSETQ.

The chain uses TRBV12-3 or TRBV12-4 and TRBJ2-1, with 11 bases matching TRBD2. Losses at the gene ends were 8 bases for V and 3 bases for J; bases not matched to a gene: 9. CDR3 size: 16 residues. In DNA, the CDR3 is TGTGCCAGCGGTGCCCGACTAGCGGGGTTCTACAATGAGCAGTTCTTC. This translates into CASGARLAGFYNEQFF.

This clonotype was observed a single time. This may come from a read error, since a much larger clone is one base off. J is TRBJ2-1 and V is TRBV7-9; D unclear. CDR3 length: 12 residues. Trimming took 1 base from V and 10 from J, leaving 8 bases between them. The V gene's germline CDR1 is SEHNR and CDR2 FQNEAQ (reference sequence). The CDR3 region has the DNA TGTGCCAGCAGCTTAGAAACCTACGAGCAGTTCTTC. It encodes CASSLETYEQFF. Variable domain in full (rest from reference TRBV7-9 and TRBJ2-1): DTGVSQNPRHKITKRGQNVTFRCDPISEHNRLYWYRQTLGQGPEFLTYFQNEAQLEKSRLLSDRFSAERPKGSFSTLEIQRTEQGDSAMYLCASSLETYEQFFGPGTRLTVL.

The chain employs TRBV5-1 and TRBJ2-5; D may match TRBD1 or TRBD2 (5 bases each). Germline values: CDR1 SGHRS, CDR2 YFSETQ. V gave up 3 bases and J gave up 5 bases, with 14 bases separating them. The CDR3 length is 14 residues. CDR3: CASSWGSPRETQYF. In DNA form, the CDR3 reads TGCGCCAGCAGCTGGGGGTCACCCAGGGAGACCCAGTACTTC.

This clonotype showed up just a few times. The chain carries TRBV20-1 and TRBJ1-2; D gene unclear. The V gene lost 3 bases and the J gene lost 4 bases, with 12 bases spanning the gap. This CDR3 comprises 13 residues. Per the germline V gene, CDR1 is DFQATT and CDR2 is SNEGSKA (reference sequence). The CDR3 loop is CSASSQPSYGYTF. The CDR3 bases are TGCAGTGCTAGCAGCCAGCCCTCCTATGGCTACACCTTC.

This rearrangement joins TRBV6-5 to TRBJ1-6; no definite D call. The CDR3 extends over 14 amino acids. Trimming removed 7 bases from V and 7 bases from J, with 14 bases in between. From germline, CDR1 is MNHEY and CDR2 SVGAGI. The CDR3 sequence: CASNLVQSNSPLHF. Here the CDR3 DNA reads TGTGCCAGCAACCTGGTACAGTCGAATTCACCCCTCCACTTT.